Following are 31 T cell receptor beta chains from one sample sequenced in a study of T cell repertoires in cytomegalovirus infection. TCRdb recomputed calls from the reads with MiXCR, one row per CDR3 protein. The sample contains hundreds of thousands of distinct CDR3 sequences, 17% of which appear only once. Sequenced sample: PBMCs. The origin of the receptors is a human donor in good health (CMV status not recorded). Some clones in this sample may be carry-over from other donors' samples.

This clonotype was observed many times. The genes are TRBV4-1 and TRBJ1-1, with 7 bases identical to TRBD1. V lost 4 bases and J lost 0; bases outside the gene matches: 5. CDR1 and CDR2 (germline): MGHRA, YSYEKL. The CDR3 totals 15 residues. The CDR3 is CASSPRTGLNTEAFF. The CDR3 nucleotides read TGCGCCAGCAGCCCACGGACAGGACTGAACACTGAAGCTTTCTTT.

This clonotype was observed a handful of times. The gene calls are TRBV5-1 and TRBJ1-1; D gene unclear. Germline CDR1 and CDR2: SGHRS and YFSETQ. This CDR3 region has 17 residues. V lost 4 bases to trimming and J lost 0 bases, with 19 bases between them. The CDR3 sequence: CASSPRKQDPMNTEAFF. DNA of the CDR3: TGCGCCAGCAGCCCCCGAAAGCAGGACCCGATGAACACTGAAGCTTTCTTT.

This clonotype was recorded at least ten times. The genes are TRBV28 and TRBJ2-1; D unresolved. V was trimmed by 3 bases and J by 6 bases, leaving 12 bases between them. The CDR3 consists of 14 residues. Germline V gene lookup returns CDR1 MDHEN and CDR2 SYDVKM. The CDR3 DNA is TGTGCCAGCAGTTTTAATTTGGCAGCCAATGAGCAGTTCTTC. Its translation is CASSFNLAANEQFF. Drawing the rest from reference TRBV28 and TRBJ2-1, the complete variable domain is DVKVTQSSRYLVKRTGEKVFLECVQDMDHENMFWYRQDPGLGLRLIYFSYDVKMKEKGDIPEGYSVSREKKERFSLILESASTNQTSMYLCASSFNLAANEQFFGPGTRLTVL.

V and J are TRBV27 and TRBJ2-7, with D possibly being TRBD1 (5 bases). Germline values: CDR1 MNHEY, CDR2 SMNVEV (reference sequence). The V end was cut by 4 bases, the J end by 1 base, with 14 bases between. The length of the CDR3 is 15 residues. The CDR3 loop is CASSSTTETSYEQYF. CDR3 sequence (DNA): TGTGCCAGCAGTTCCACGACAGAAACTTCCTACGAGCAGTACTTC.

The sample holds many counts of this clonotype. The V gene is TRBV7-8, the J gene TRBJ1-4, with TRBD1 as a possible D gene (5 bases). In germline, CDR1 is SGHVS, CDR2 FQNEAQ. The CDR3 runs 16 residues. Trimming cost V 1 base and J 8 bases, with 17 bases left between them. CDR3 protein: CASSLDSGFGTEKLFF. The DNA of the CDR3 is TGTGCCAGCAGCTTAGATTCGGGCTTCGGGACGGAAAAACTGTTTTTT. Together with reference TRBV7-8 and TRBJ1-4, the CDR3 gives the full variable domain: GAGVSQSPRYKVAKRGQDVALRCDPISGHVSLFWYQQALGQGPEFLTYFQNEAQLDKSGLPSDRFFAERPEGSVSTLKIQRTQQEDSAVYLCASSLDSGFGTEKLFFGSGTQLSVL.

This clonotype was counted at least ten times. This chain joins TRBV20-1 and TRBJ1-2, with no clear D. Germline lookup yields CDR1 DFQATT and CDR2 SNEGSKA (reference sequence). This CDR3 is built from 12 residues. The V gene lost 6 bases and the J gene lost 1 base, with 9 bases spanning the gap. The CDR3 loop is CSAPTVNYGYTF. Written as DNA, the CDR3 is TGCAGTGCGCCAACGGTTAACTATGGCTACACCTTC.

The chain is built from TRBV28 and TRBJ1-2, with D possibly matching TRBD1 (6 bases). Trimming removed 4 bases at V and 4 bases at J, with 13 bases between. This CDR3 is 14 amino acids long. Germline V gene data show CDR1 as MDHEN and CDR2 as SYDVKM. CDR3 nucleotide sequence: TGTGCCAGCAGTTCACAGGGCCCGAGCTATGGCTACACCTTC. Its protein product is CASSSQGPSYGYTF.

This clonotype has only a few counts. CDR3 in amino acids: CASSSGGAGSGYTF. The CDR3 DNA is TGTGCCAGCAGTTCAGGGGGCGCCGGCTCTGGCTACACCTTC. The rearrangement links TRBV28 to TRBJ1-2; TRBD1 agrees at 8 bases. The CDR3 has 14 amino acids. V was pared by 4 bases and J by 7 bases, with 8 bases of the junction left unmatched. CDR1 and CDR2 from the germline V gene are MDHEN and SYDVKM.

This clonotype was picked up many times. V and J are TRBV20-1 and TRBJ1-4; weak D call: TRBD1 (5 bases). The germline gives CDR1 DFQATT, CDR2 SNEGSKA (reference sequence). Trimming stripped 6 bases from V and 7 bases from J, with 18 bases between. The CDR3 consists of 14 residues. CDR3 sequence: CSAGQGAPSEKLFF. The DNA of the CDR3 is TGCAGTGCCGGCCAGGGTGCCCCGAGTGAAAAACTGTTTTTT.

This clonotype was seen more than once but under ten times. The chain employs TRBV10-3 and TRBJ1-1, with a weak D call TRBD1 (5 bases). Germline loops: CDR1 ENHRY, CDR2 SYGVKD. The CDR3 runs 15 residues. Between the trimmed V and J ends, which lost 3 bases and 4 bases, there was a span of 15 bases. Written as DNA, the CDR3 is TGTGCCATCAGTGAAAAGGGGCAGGGTGGCACTGAAGCTTTCTTT. Its translation is CAISEKGQGGTEAFF.

This rearrangement joins TRBV2 to TRBJ1-1, with unresolved D. Germline V gene data show CDR1 as SNHLY and CDR2 as FYNNEI. The CDR3 loop spans 12 amino acids. The V gene lost 6 bases and the J gene lost 13 bases, with 18 bases spanning the gap. The CDR3 sequence is CASRVHRAPGFF. The CDR3 DNA reads as TGTGCCAGCAGGGTACATCGGGCTCCAGGTTTCTTT.

The chain has TRBV20-1 and TRBJ1-2, with 8 bases that match TRBD1. The CDR3 loop spans 13 amino acids. Germline assignment: CDR1 DFQATT and CDR2 SNEGSKA (reference sequence). The J segment lost 4 bases and the V segment lost 6 bases, leaving 7 bases of the junction unmatched. This chain's CDR3 is CSATTGTGYGYTF. DNA of the CDR3: TGCAGTGCGACAACCGGGACAGGCTATGGCTACACCTTC.

This clonotype showed up just once. A read error may be the cause here, since a much bigger clone is one base away. This chain connects TRBV12-3 or TRBV12-4 to TRBJ1-1; a weak D match, TRBD1 (6 bases). V was pared by 3 bases and J by 1 base, with 9 bases between. This CDR3 is 14 amino acids long. The CDR3 spells CASSFGGANTEAFF. The CDR3, as DNA: TGTGCCAGCAGTTTCGGGGGCGCGAACACTGAAGCTTTCTTT.

This clonotype has a count of ten or more. This chain joins TRBV7-2 and TRBJ2-7, with 11 bases identical to TRBD2. CDR3 size: 17 residues. Germline CDR1 is SGHTA and CDR2 is FQGNSA. The ends lost 4 bases at V and 5 bases at J; junction bases unmatched: 13. Written as DNA, the CDR3 is TGTGCCAGCAGCTCCAACCCCTTTAGCGGGGGGGCCCACGAGCAGTACTTC. Encoded protein: CASSSNPFSGGAHEQYF.

The chain links TRBV5-6 to TRBJ1-5, with unresolved D. The V gene lost 4 bases and the J gene lost 5 bases, with 10 bases spanning the gap. The CDR3 has 13 residues. Per germline, CDR1 SGHDT and CDR2 YYEEEE. This CDR3 reads CASSPTPHQPQHF. The CDR3 DNA sequence: TGTGCCAGCAGCCCGACACCTCATCAGCCCCAGCATTTT.

This clonotype has just a few counts. The genes are TRBV18 and TRBJ2-7, with TRBD1 matching 9 bases. J lost 4 bases, V lost 3 bases, and 13 bases had no gene match. The CDR3 has 17 amino acids. Per germline, CDR1 KGHSH and CDR2 LQKENI. CDR3 loop: CASSPTPPGQGTYEQYF. CDR3 sequence (DNA): TGTGCCAGCTCACCGACACCTCCAGGACAGGGGACGTACGAGCAGTACTTC.

This clonotype was detected only a few times. One junction end disagrees with the germline gene, perhaps due to a read error. The V and J genes are TRBV3-1 and TRBJ1-3; the D gene is possibly TRBD1 (5 bases). The CDR3 length is 16 residues. CDR1 LGHDT and CDR2 YNNKEL come from the germline V gene (reference sequence). The CDR3 sequence is CASSQESGTLRNTIYF. CDR3 nucleotide sequence: TGTGCCAGCAGTCAAGAATCCGGGACTCTCAGGAACACCATATATTTT.

This clonotype was detected ten times or more. The chain carries TRBV7-2 and TRBJ2-7; D gene unclear. Germline V lookup: CDR1 SGHTA, CDR2 FQGNSA. The CDR3 has 16 residues. Trimming shortened V by 1 base and J by 2 bases, and 15 bases separated the two germline ends. CDR3 residues: CASSLGGTAGAYEQYF. CDR3 DNA sequence: TGTGCCAGCAGCTTAGGGGGAACGGCTGGAGCCTACGAGCAGTACTTC.

A few counts support this clonotype. The chain employs TRBV20-1 and TRBJ2-3; TRBD2 matches at 12 bases. This CDR3 spans 14 amino acids. After removal of 4 bases from V and 6 bases from J, the junction contained 5 bases not matched to a gene. In germline, CDR1 is DFQATT, CDR2 SNEGSKA (reference sequence). The CDR3 loop is CSANGLAGYDTQYF. Here the CDR3 DNA reads TGCAGTGCTAACGGACTAGCGGGGTACGATACGCAGTATTTT.

V is TRBV28 and J is TRBJ1-2, with a weak D call TRBD1 (5 bases). Trimming pared 11 bases from V and 4 bases from J, leaving 14 bases between. In germline, CDR1 is MDHEN, CDR2 SYDVKM. This CDR3 spans 12 amino acids. This CDR3 is CAGGLRGYGYTF. The CDR3 bases are TGTGCCGGGGGACTTCGTGGCTATGGCTACACCTTC.

This chain joins TRBV27 and TRBJ2-3, with D unresolved. The CDR3 is 14 amino acids. With 4 bases removed from V and 6 bases from J, the gap between germline ends came to 14 bases. Germline CDR1 reads MNHEY; CDR2 reads SMNVEV (reference sequence). The CDR3 bases are TGTGCCAGCAGTTCCCCCCTGACTCAGGATACGCAGTATTTT. Its protein is CASSSPLTQDTQYF.

As regards this clonotype: This may come from a read error, since a much larger clone is one base off. This chain uses TRBV25-1 with TRBJ1-2, with D hard to call. The germline gives CDR1 MGHDK, CDR2 SYGVNS. CDR3 length: 16 residues. The CDR3 DNA sequence: TGTGCCAGCGGTGAAGAGAAAGGGAACATTAACTATGGCTACACCTTC. Amino acids: CASGEEKGNINYGYTF.

The V and J genes are TRBV28 and TRBJ1-6; D is perhaps TRBD1 (6 bases). The V end lost 3 bases, the J end lost 7 bases, and 10 bases lay between the germline ends. Germline CDR1 is MDHEN and CDR2 is SYDVKM. This CDR3 is 14 amino acids long. CDR3 in amino acids: CASSFLRGNSPLHF. DNA for the CDR3: TGTGCCAGCAGTTTTCTTAGGGGGAATTCACCCCTCCACTTT.

J is TRBJ1-2 and V is TRBV20-1, with D tentatively TRBD1 (5 bases). Germline values: CDR1 DFQATT, CDR2 SNEGSKA (reference sequence). V was trimmed by 3 bases and J by 4 bases, leaving 18 bases between them. This CDR3 is 15 amino acids long. This chain's CDR3 is CSASSVVGGSYGYTF. The CDR3 DNA follows: TGCAGTGCTAGCAGTGTCGTCGGGGGGAGCTATGGCTACACCTTC.

This clonotype was seen more than once but under ten times. The germline gene is not matched at one end of the junction; a read error may be the cause. The rearrangement joins TRBV20-1 to TRBJ1-1, with 9 bases aligning to TRBD1. The germline CDR1 and CDR2 sequences are DFQATT and SNEGSKA (reference sequence). The CDR3 totals 15 residues. CDR3 sequence (DNA): TGCAGTGCAAGAGGGGGACAGGGTAGGAACACTGAAGCTTTCTTT. Protein sequence: CSARGGQGRNTEAFF.

This clonotype was counted at least ten times. The chain is built from TRBV6-5 and TRBJ2-3; 13 positions agree with TRBD2. Germline values: CDR1 MNHEY, CDR2 SVGAGI. The CDR3 is 17 amino acids. Trimming removed 0 bases from V and 6 bases from J; junction bases left unmatched: 6. The CDR3 DNA is TGTGCCAGCAGTTACTCGAGCTTGACTAGCGGGGGGGATACGCAGTATTTT. This gives the protein CASSYSSLTSGGDTQYF.

This clonotype was recorded a few times. The V and J genes are TRBV7-9 and TRBJ1-2; D possibly corresponds to TRBD1 (6 bases). Germline CDR1 SEHNR, CDR2 FQNEAQ (reference sequence). The germline V and J ends were trimmed by 4 bases and 4 bases, with 19 bases remaining between them. This CDR3 is built from 16 residues. CDR3 residues: CASSSPPGAGFYGYTF. CDR3 coding DNA: TGTGCCAGCAGCTCCCCCCCGGGGGCTGGATTCTATGGCTACACCTTC. Combining the CDR3 with reference TRBV7-9 and TRBJ1-2 gives the whole variable domain DTGVSQNPRHKITKRGQNVTFRCDPISEHNRLYWYRQTLGQGPEFLTYFQNEAQLEKSRLLSDRFSAERPKGSFSTLEIQRTEQGDSAMYLCASSSPPGAGFYGYTFGSGTRLTVV.

This clonotype was recorded many times. Written as DNA, the CDR3 is TGTGCCAGCAGCCCCGACGACAGGGTTGACACTGAAGCTTTCTTT. Amino acids: CASSPDDRVDTEAFF. The genes are TRBV5-4 and TRBJ1-1; TRBD1 matches 7 bases. This CDR3 comprises 15 residues. Germline trimming cut 4 bases from V and 3 bases from J; bases unmatched to any gene: 9. From germline, CDR1 is SGHNT and CDR2 YYREEE (reference sequence).

This clonotype has ten or more counts. V usage is TRBV28 and J usage is TRBJ2-1, with 9 bases fitting TRBD1. The CDR3 spans 16 residues. The trim removed 1 base at V and 2 bases at J, leaving 3 bases unmatched. Germline CDR1 and CDR2: MDHEN and SYDVKM. The CDR3 DNA sequence: TGTGCCAGCAGTTTATTGGGACAGGGCACCTACAATGAGCAGTTCTTC. This sequence encodes CASSLLGQGTYNEQFF. The full variable domain, rest sourced from reference TRBV28 and TRBJ2-1, is DVKVTQSSRYLVKRTGEKVFLECVQDMDHENMFWYRQDPGLGLRLIYFSYDVKMKEKGDIPEGYSVSREKKERFSLILESASTNQTSMYLCASSLLGQGTYNEQFFGPGTRLTVL.

The rearrangement links TRBV9 to TRBJ2-2; TRBD2 aligns across 7 bases. The CDR3 spans 14 residues. Germline-derived CDR1 and CDR2 are SGDLS and YYNGEE. The junction had 7 bases not matched to a gene; V was cut back by 4 bases and J by 7 bases. The CDR3 sequence: CASSFPSGRGELFF. Written as DNA, the CDR3 is TGTGCCAGCAGCTTCCCTAGCGGCCGCGGGGAGCTGTTTTTT.

The gene calls are TRBV5-6 and TRBJ2-2, with D maybe TRBD2 (5 bases). From germline, CDR1 is SGHDT and CDR2 YYEEEE. Trimming shortened V by 1 base and J by 5 bases, and 9 bases separated the two germline ends. The CDR3 extends over 14 amino acids. CDR3 in amino acids: CASSLRSGTGELFF. DNA for the CDR3: TGTGCCAGCAGCTTGAGATCGGGGACCGGGGAGCTGTTTTTT.